These 9 T cell receptor beta chains were all obtained from the same sample, sequenced in a study of identifying expanded T cells in peripheral blood. The data were produced by immunoSEQ multiplex PCR, yet TCRdb's version contains in-frame clones alone and is incomplete. The sample consists of about 110,000 clones, more than 85% of them appearing once. The sequenced material came from blood. These receptors all stem from a person aged 18-70 years in good health.

This chain links TRBV18 with TRBJ2-7; 8 nucleotides line up with TRBD1. The V and J ends lost 6 bases and 7 bases, in that order; junction bases with no gene match: 14. The CDR3 runs 15 residues. Germline lookup yields CDR1 KGHSH and CDR2 LQKENI. CDR3 in amino acids: CASSPYGRTGLEQYF. The CDR3 DNA sequence: TGTGCCAGCTCGCCTTACGGCCGGACAGGGTTAGAGCAGTACTTC.

This clone was detected a few times. The chain has TRBV7-2 and TRBJ2-2; D is tentatively TRBD1 or TRBD2 (5 bases each). V lost 5 bases, J lost 6 bases, and 16 bases lay in between. CDR3 length: 15 residues. Germline V gene lookup returns CDR1 SGHTA and CDR2 FQGNSA. The CDR3 DNA reads TGTGCCAGCAGCCTAACCGGGACCCCATCCGGGGAGCTGTTTTTT. Amino acids: CASSLTGTPSGELFF.

The chain is built from TRBV5-4 and TRBJ1-2, with D uncertain. Trimming stripped 4 bases from V and 0 bases from J, with 13 bases between. Germline V gene data show CDR1 as SGHNT and CDR2 as YYREEE (reference sequence). This CDR3 contains 15 residues. This CDR3 is CASSSSFQTNYGYTF. CDR3 DNA sequence: TGTGCCAGCAGCAGCAGCTTCCAGACTAACTATGGCTACACCTTC.

The chain uses TRBV2 and TRBJ2-6, with 11 bases matching TRBD1. Trimming at V came to 7 bases and at J to 2 bases, leaving 4 bases not matched to a gene. The CDR3 covers 16 residues. Germline-derived CDR1 and CDR2 are SNHLY and FYNNEI. The CDR3 region is CASTGGQGAGANVLTF. In DNA form, the CDR3 reads TGTGCCAGCACTGGGGGACAGGGGGCTGGGGCCAACGTCCTGACTTTC.

The genes are TRBV2 and TRBJ1-2; a weak D match, TRBD1 (6 bases). V was trimmed by 7 bases and J by 8 bases, leaving 17 bases between them. CDR3 length: 13 residues. From germline, CDR1 is SNHLY and CDR2 FYNNEI. In DNA, the CDR3 is TGTGCCAGCACGAGGGGGGGACTGGAGGGCTACACCTTC. It translates to CASTRGGLEGYTF.

The table lists this clone with a count of one. The chain is built from TRBV5-1 and TRBJ2-5, with TRBD2 matching 10 bases. The assigned J gene may be wrong: the sequence end matches TRBJ2-7 better. The CDR3 sequence is 17 residues long. CDR1 SGHRS and CDR2 YFSETQ come from the germline V gene. This chain's CDR3 is CASSLPVIAGGSYEQYF. For the CDR3, the DNA is TGCGCCAGCAGCTTGCCGGTTATAGCGGGGGGCTCCTACGAGCAGTACTTC.

Worth noting for this clone: Other nucleotide sequences in the sample specify the same CDR3. The chain uses TRBV6-6 and TRBJ1-2; no reliable D call. The V and J ends lost 2 bases and 2 bases respectively, with 6 bases between them. Germline V gene data show CDR1 as MNHNY and CDR2 as SVGAGI (reference sequence). The CDR3 is made up of 13 amino acids. CDR3 residues: CASSYGGNYGYTF. CDR3 DNA sequence: TGTGCCAGCAGTTACGGAGGGAACTATGGCTACACCTTC.

For the CDR3, the DNA is TGCGCCAGCAGCGACGGACGAGGGCAAGGTGAGCAGTACTTC. As protein: CASSDGRGQGEQYF. The chain links TRBV5-1 to TRBJ2-7, with D possibly matching TRBD2 (5 bases). CDR3 length: 14 residues. Between the trimmed V and J ends, which lost 4 bases and 7 bases, there was a span of 18 bases. CDR1 is SGHRS, CDR2 YFSETQ, per germline.

The chain joins TRBV6-5 to TRBJ2-5; 11 bases are shared with TRBD1. TRBJ2-7 explains the end of the DNA better; the J call may be wrong. The CDR3 extends over 15 amino acids. The germline CDR1 and CDR2 sequences are MNHEY and SVGAGI. Written as DNA, the CDR3 is TGTGCCAGCAGTCCGGACAGGGGGCGCGTCTACGAGCAGTACTTC. It translates to CASSPDRGRVYEQYF.